One sample yielded the 19 T cell receptor beta chains listed below, sequenced in a study of human T cells and chemical hapten exposure. Time point specified: patch test 1, 2 weeks after DPC sensitization. The sample's treatment: therapeutic diphenylcyclopropenone sensitization with weekly scalp DPC. MiXCR was run by TCRdb on the RACE reads, yielding one entry per CDR3 protein. This sample has 100,000 or so distinct CDR3 sequences, with 8% to 13% found just once. The starting material was whole blood, obtained in connection with sensitization to the hapten diphenylcyclopropenone (DPC). These receptors were obtained from a woman between 40 and 55 years old with alopecia areata. Some clones in this sample may be carry-over from other donors' samples.

In this sample, this clonotype turned up a few times. This chain joins TRBV28 and TRBJ2-7; 12 bases are a match to TRBD1. CDR1 is MDHEN, CDR2 SYDVKM, per germline. This CDR3 comprises 16 residues. Trimming at V came to 5 bases and at J to 5 bases, leaving 10 bases not matched to a gene. CDR3 nucleotide sequence: TGTGCCAGCAGTCTGCTACCGGGACAGGGGGCCGACGAGCAGTACTTC. Protein: CASSLLPGQGADEQYF.

The rearrangement joins TRBV12-5 to TRBJ2-1; 7 bases align to TRBD1. CDR3 length: 15 residues. The J segment lost 7 bases and the V segment lost 6 bases, leaving 12 bases of the junction unmatched. Looked up from germline, CDR1 is LGHNT and CDR2 is FRNRAP. Here the CDR3 reads CASGPDRSVGNEQFF. As DNA, the CDR3 is TGTGCTAGTGGCCCGGACAGGTCGGTGGGAAATGAGCAGTTCTTC. The variable domain in full, with the rest retrieved from reference TRBV12-5 and TRBJ2-1, is DARVTQTPRHKVTEMGQEVTMRCQPILGHNTVFWYRQTMMQGLELLAYFRNRAPLDDSGMPKDRFSAEMPDATLATLKIQPSEPRDSAVYFCASGPDRSVGNEQFFGPGTRLTVL.

This clonotype has ten or more counts. This sequence joins TRBV18 and TRBJ2-5; no clear D. V was cut by 3 bases and J by 2 bases, with 7 bases left in between. CDR3 size: 13 residues. CDR1 and CDR2 from the germline V gene are KGHSH and LQKENI. CDR3 sequence: CASSPGRQETQYF. The CDR3 DNA is TGTGCCAGCTCACCCGGACGTCAAGAGACCCAGTACTTC.

This chain joins TRBV5-6 and TRBJ2-1, with D unclear. Germline-derived CDR1 and CDR2 are SGHDT and YYEEEE. The V and J ends lost 4 bases and 3 bases respectively, with 20 bases between them. This CDR3 comprises 17 residues. The CDR3 sequence is CASSAGFQPLVYNEQFF. The CDR3 coding sequence is TGTGCCAGCAGCGCCGGGTTTCAACCGCTGGTCTACAATGAGCAGTTCTTC.

Many counts were recorded for this clonotype. This CDR3 is CSVDVVSSYNEQFF. CDR3 sequence (DNA): TGCAGCGTTGATGTGGTGAGCTCCTACAATGAGCAGTTCTTC. The chain employs TRBV29-1 and TRBJ2-1; D gene unclear. Germline CDR1 is SQVTM and CDR2 is ANQGSEA. This CDR3 comprises 14 residues. V shed 3 bases and J shed 0 bases, with 9 bases lying between them.

This clonotype was detected a few times. The rearrangement joins TRBV4-3 to TRBJ2-5; a possible D gene is TRBD2 (6 bases). This CDR3 spans 15 amino acids. The germline V gene encodes CDR1 LGHNA and CDR2 YSLEER. Trimming took off 0 bases at V and 7 bases at J, with 15 bases between the two ends. The CDR3 sequence is CASSQDRLASVTQYF. The DNA of the CDR3 is TGCGCCAGCAGCCAAGATCGGCTAGCGTCGGTGACCCAGTACTTC.

In this sample, this clonotype turned up many times. This rearrangement joins TRBV27 to TRBJ1-4; D might be TRBD1 (5 bases). CDR1 is MNHEY and CDR2 is SMNVEV in the germline V gene (reference sequence). V was cut by 0 bases and J by 15 bases, with 11 bases left in between. CDR3 size: 12 residues. CDR3 coding DNA: TGTGCCAGCAGTTTATCGGGGGGAAGGATGTTTTTT. It translates to CASSLSGGRMFF.

The chain couples TRBV29-1 to TRBJ2-7; no reliable D call. This CDR3 is built from 13 residues. V lost 6 bases, J lost 5 bases, and 17 bases lay in between. Germline assignment: CDR1 SQVTM and CDR2 ANQGSEA. DNA of the CDR3: TGCAGCGTGGAAAGGGTGCCCGAGGACGAGCAGTACTTC. This sequence encodes CSVERVPEDEQYF.

Turning to this clonotype: A read error may be the cause here, since a much bigger clone is one base away. The rearrangement uses TRBV18 and TRBJ2-1; a possible D gene is TRBD1 (6 bases). Looked up from germline, CDR1 is KGHSH and CDR2 is LQKENI. The CDR3 consists of 13 residues. The CDR3 sequence is CASSPRQDKEQFF. DNA for the CDR3: TGTGCCAGCTCACCAAGACAGGACAAAGAGCAGTTCTTC. The whole variable domain, remainder taken from reference TRBV18 and TRBJ2-1, is NAGVMQNPRHLVRRRGQEARLRCSPMKGHSHVYWYRQLPEEGLKFMVYLQKENIIDESGMPKERFSAEFPKEGPSILRIQQVVRGDSAAYFCASSPRQDKEQFFGPGTRLTVL.

The chain employs TRBV3-1 and TRBJ2-3; 14 nucleotides align to TRBD2. The J segment lost 4 bases and the V segment lost 4 bases, leaving 7 bases of the junction unmatched. Germline V gene sequence: CDR1 LGHDT, CDR2 YNNKEL (reference sequence). The CDR3 is 17 residues long. The CDR3 bases are TGTGCCAGCAGCCGGGGACTAGCGGGGGCCCCCCCAGATACGCAGTATTTT. This codes for CASSRGLAGAPPDTQYF.

The rearrangement links TRBV20-1 to TRBJ2-5; 7 bases map to TRBD2. The CDR3 extends over 12 amino acids. The V gene's germline CDR1 is DFQATT and CDR2 SNEGSKA (reference sequence). The V and J ends lost 5 bases and 5 bases, in that order; junction bases with no gene match: 5. The CDR3 region has the DNA TGCAGTGCTCAGACTAGCACCGAGACCCAGTACTTC. This encodes CSAQTSTETQYF.

The CDR3 here is CASSTPGQPPGGYTF. The DNA for the CDR3 is TGTGCCAGCAGTACGCCGGGACAGCCGCCGGGTGGCTACACCTTC. The chain has TRBV6-6 and TRBJ1-2; 7 bases map to TRBD1. The length of the CDR3 is 15 residues. In germline, CDR1 is MNHNY, CDR2 SVGAGI (reference sequence). V dropped 5 bases and J dropped 7; count of bases not matched to a gene: 13.

The sample holds many counts of this clonotype. The CDR3 loop is CASSFTGPNQPQHF. CDR3 bases: TGTGCCAGCAGCTTTACAGGACCCAATCAGCCCCAGCATTTT. V gene TRBV7-2 combines with J gene TRBJ1-5, with D possibly being TRBD1 (5 bases). The CDR3 runs 14 residues. Germline CDR1 reads SGHTA; CDR2 reads FQGNSA. Trimming left V 3 bases short and J 3 bases short, with 9 bases between.

The CDR3 DNA is TGTGCTAGTGGTTTGGTAAACAGATACTATGGCTACACCTTC. It encodes CASGLVNRYYGYTF. The chain carries TRBV12-5 and TRBJ1-2; no clear D. The germline CDR1 and CDR2 sequences are LGHNT and FRNRAP. Trimming shortened V by 0 bases and J by 3 bases, and 8 bases separated the two germline ends. The CDR3 has 14 amino acids.

As regards this clonotype: At one of its ends the junction is not consistent with the germline gene, which may arise from a read error. This rearrangement joins TRBV29-1 to TRBJ2-7; TRBD2 agrees at 10 bases. The germline gives CDR1 SQVTM, CDR2 ANQGSEA. The CDR3 is made up of 15 amino acids. The CDR3 DNA reads TGCAGAGTTGAAGGCTTACTAGCGGGACCCTACGAGCAGTACTTC. Translation gives CRVEGLLAGPYEQYF.

The chain joins TRBV9 to TRBJ2-7, with a weak D call TRBD1 (5 bases). Trimming took off 0 bases at V and 0 bases at J, with 10 bases between the two ends. The CDR3 runs to 15 residues. Germline V gives CDR1 SGDLS, CDR2 YYNGEE. The CDR3 DNA follows: TGTGCCAGCAGCGTAGAGGGGTCTTACTCCTACGAGCAGTACTTC. This encodes CASSVEGSYSYEQYF.

This clonotype has ten or more counts. The J gene is TRBJ2-7, the V gene TRBV7-2, with 7 nucleotides matching TRBD1. The CDR3 is 14 amino acids. The ends lost 1 base at V and 6 bases at J; junction bases unmatched: 6. From germline, CDR1 is SGHTA and CDR2 FQGNSA. The chain's CDR3 is CASSLERAGGEQYF. The CDR3 DNA reads as TGTGCCAGCAGCTTAGAGAGGGCAGGGGGCGAGCAGTACTTC. The complete variable domain, with remaining parts taken from reference TRBV7-2 and TRBJ2-7, reads GAGVSQSPSNKVTEKGKDVELRCDPISGHTALYWYRQSLGQGLEFLIYFQGNSAPDKSGLPSDRFSAERTGGSVSTLTIQRTQQEDSAVYLCASSLERAGGEQYFGPGTRLTVT.

This clonotype was found a few times. The V call is TRBV9, the J call TRBJ2-7, with TRBD1 matching 11 bases. This CDR3 spans 15 amino acids. Germline V gene data show CDR1 as SGDLS and CDR2 as YYNGEE. After removal of 4 bases from V and 3 bases from J, the junction contained 6 bases not matched to a gene. The CDR3 protein is CASSPRGQGGYEQYF. The CDR3 bases are TGTGCCAGCAGCCCCCGGGGACAGGGGGGCTACGAGCAGTACTTC.

This clonotype was observed at least ten times. This chain connects TRBV7-2 to TRBJ2-5; possibly TRBD1 or TRBD2 for D (6 bases each). The CDR3 runs to 15 residues. Germline V CDR1 and CDR2: SGHTA, FQGNSA. With 1 base removed from V and 9 bases from J, the gap between germline ends came to 18 bases. The CDR3 here is CASSLGFGGPMPQYF. The CDR3 coding sequence is TGTGCCAGCAGCTTAGGGTTTGGGGGGCCCATGCCCCAGTACTTC. Combining the CDR3 with reference TRBV7-2 and TRBJ2-5 gives the whole variable domain GAGVSQSPSNKVTEKGKDVELRCDPISGHTALYWYRQSLGQGLEFLIYFQGNSAPDKSGLPSDRFSAERTGGSVSTLTIQRTQQEDSAVYLCASSLGFGGPMPQYFGPGTRLLVL.